Given below is one TCR beta chain in context. Its specificity is not known. These data are taken from a study of cytomegalovirus exposure and HLA in healthy donors. With 6 bases clipped from V and 7 bases from J, the junction kept 6 bases outside the gene matches. This CDR3 comprises 14 residues. The germline CDR1 and CDR2 sequences are MDHEN and SYDVKM. Study outcomes and limitations: In a later analysis, specific HLA alleles were associated with around 17,000 TCR beta sequences at a 0.05 false discovery rate. A missense variant in DCLRE1C was later tied to TCR beta V- and J-gene trimming. The study flagged about 160 TCR beta chains as cytomegalovirus-associated.

In the PCR, 60 Vbeta and 13 Jbeta primers were used. Libraries were prepared by immunoSEQ multiplex PCR; TCRdb keeps only in-frame clonotypes and omits some of them. The sample table sets out approximately 150,000 clones. The chain has TRBV28 and TRBJ2-1; TRBD2 matches 10 bases. The source is a woman aged 45-59 years in good health and CMV-seronegative. Material: PBMCs. CDR3 protein: CASRASGSKNEQFF. The CDR3, as DNA: TGTGCCAGCAGAGCTAGCGGGAGTAAGAATGAGCAGTTCTTC.